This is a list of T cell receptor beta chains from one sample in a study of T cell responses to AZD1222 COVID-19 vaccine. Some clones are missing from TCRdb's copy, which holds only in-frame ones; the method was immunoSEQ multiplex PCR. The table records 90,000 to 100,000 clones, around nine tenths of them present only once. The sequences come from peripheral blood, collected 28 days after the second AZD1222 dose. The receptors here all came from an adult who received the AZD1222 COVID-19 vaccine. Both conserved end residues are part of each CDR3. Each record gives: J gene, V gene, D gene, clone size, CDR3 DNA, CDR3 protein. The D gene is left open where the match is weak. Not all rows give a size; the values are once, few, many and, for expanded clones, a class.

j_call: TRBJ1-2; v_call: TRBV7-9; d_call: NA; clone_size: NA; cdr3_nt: TGTGCCAGCAGCTTAGCAACCAACTATGGCTACACCTTC; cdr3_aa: CASSLATNYGYTF
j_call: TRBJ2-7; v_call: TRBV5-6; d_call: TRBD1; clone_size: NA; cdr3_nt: TGTGCCAGCAGCTTGGGGACAGGGTATTACGAGCAGTACTTC; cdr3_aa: CASSLGTGYYEQYF
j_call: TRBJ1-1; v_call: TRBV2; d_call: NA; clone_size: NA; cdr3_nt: TGTGCCAGCAGCCTGAGCGGACCGAACACTGAAGCTTTCTTT; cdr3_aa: CASSLSGPNTEAFF
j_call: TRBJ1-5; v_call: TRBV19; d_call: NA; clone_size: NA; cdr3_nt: TGTGCCAGTAGTATAGGGGCAGTAAATCAGCCCCAGCATTTT; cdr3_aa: CASSIGAVNQPQHF
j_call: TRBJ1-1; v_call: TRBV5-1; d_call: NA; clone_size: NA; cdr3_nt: TGCGCCAGCAGCCCAGAAGCCCGGAACGTCGAAGCTTTCTTT; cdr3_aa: CASSPEARNVEAFF
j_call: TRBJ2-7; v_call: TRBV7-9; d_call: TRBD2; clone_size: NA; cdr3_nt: TGTGCCAGCAGCTCCCTTAACCCACTAGCGGGAGGGCGCGAGCAGTACTTC; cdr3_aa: CASSSLNPLAGGREQYF
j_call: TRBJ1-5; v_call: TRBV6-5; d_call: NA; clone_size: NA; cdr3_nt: TGTGCCAGCGGGGGGTTGAGTCCTAATCAGCCCCAGCATTTT; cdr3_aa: CASGGLSPNQPQHF
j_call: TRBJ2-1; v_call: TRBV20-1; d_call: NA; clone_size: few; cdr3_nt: TGCAGTGCTAGTATCCGCGGGGAAGAGCAGTTCTTC; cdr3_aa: CSASIRGEEQFF
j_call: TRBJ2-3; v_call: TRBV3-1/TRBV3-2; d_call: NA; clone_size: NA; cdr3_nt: TGTGCCAGCAGTTCCCTGGGTTCGGGCACAGATACGCAGTATTTT; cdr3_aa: CASSSLGSGTDTQYF
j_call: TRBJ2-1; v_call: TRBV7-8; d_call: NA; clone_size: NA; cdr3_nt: TGTGCCAGCGGCTACGGACTGGTATCTTACAATGAGCAGTTCTTC; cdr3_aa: CASGYGLVSYNEQFF
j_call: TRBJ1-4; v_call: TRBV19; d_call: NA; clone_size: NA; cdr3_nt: TGTGCCAGTACAAAGGGATATGTCGAAAAACTGTTTTTT; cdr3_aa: CASTKGYVEKLFF
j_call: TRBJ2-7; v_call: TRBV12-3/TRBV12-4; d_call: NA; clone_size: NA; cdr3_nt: TGTGCCAGCAGTTTTGGCAGCTCGGCCGAGCAGTACTTC; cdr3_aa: CASSFGSSAEQYF
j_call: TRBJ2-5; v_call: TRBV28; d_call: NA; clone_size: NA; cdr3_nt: TGTGCCAGCAATCCACGAGAGACCCAGTACTTC; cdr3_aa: CASNPRETQYF
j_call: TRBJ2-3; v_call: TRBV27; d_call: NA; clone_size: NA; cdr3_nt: TGTGCCAGCAGTTGGCAGGGATACACAGATACGCAGTATTTT; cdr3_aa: CASSWQGYTDTQYF
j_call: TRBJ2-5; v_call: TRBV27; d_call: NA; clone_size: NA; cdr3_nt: TGTGCCAGCAGTTTAAGCGGGCAAGAGACCCAGTACTTC; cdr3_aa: CASSLSGQETQYF
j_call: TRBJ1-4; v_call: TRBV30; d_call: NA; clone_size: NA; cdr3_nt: TGTGCCTGGGTCCGGACTGAGGGGATGGCGGATGAAAAACTGTTTTTT; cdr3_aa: CAWVRTEGMADEKLFF
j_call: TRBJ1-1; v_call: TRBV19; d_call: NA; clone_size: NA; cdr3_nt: TGTGCCAGTAGTATAGGTCCGAACACTGAAGCTTTCTTT; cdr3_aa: CASSIGPNTEAFF
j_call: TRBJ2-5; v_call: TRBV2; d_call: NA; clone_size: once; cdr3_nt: TGTGCCACGAATACAGGGCAGTTGGAGACCCAGTACTTC; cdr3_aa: CATNTGQLETQYF
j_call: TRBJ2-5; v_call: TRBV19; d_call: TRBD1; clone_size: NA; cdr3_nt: TGTGCCAGTAGTTCCCGTGGGACAGGGAGAGAGACCCAGTACTTC; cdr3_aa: CASSSRGTGRETQYF
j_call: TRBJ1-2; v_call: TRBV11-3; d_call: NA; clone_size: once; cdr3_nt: TGTGCCAGCAGCCCCAGGTCGGCGGGCCCAGGTGGCTACACCTTC; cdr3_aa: CASSPRSAGPGGYTF
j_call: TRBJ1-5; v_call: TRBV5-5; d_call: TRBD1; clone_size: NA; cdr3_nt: TGTGCCAGCAGCTTACAGGGGCATCAGCCCCAGCATTTT; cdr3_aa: CASSLQGHQPQHF
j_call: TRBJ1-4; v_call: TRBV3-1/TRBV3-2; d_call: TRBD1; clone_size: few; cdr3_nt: TGTGCCAGCAGCCAAGATAGGACAGGGTACCTGTTTTTT; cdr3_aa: CASSQDRTGYLFF
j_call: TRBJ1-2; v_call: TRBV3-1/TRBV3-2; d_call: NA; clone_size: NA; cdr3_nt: TGTGCCAGCAGCCAAGATATGGCAGGTCCCTATGGCTACACCTTC; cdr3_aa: CASSQDMAGPYGYTF
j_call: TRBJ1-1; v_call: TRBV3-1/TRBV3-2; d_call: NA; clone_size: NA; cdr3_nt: TGTGCCAGCAGCCACACGGACGGAGGGAGCACTGAAGCTTTCTTT; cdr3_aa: CASSHTDGGSTEAFF
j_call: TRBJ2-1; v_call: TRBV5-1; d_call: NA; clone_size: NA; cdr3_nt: TGCGCCAGCAGCCCCGCTCTGAGTTTGTACAATGAGCAGTTCTTC; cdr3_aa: CASSPALSLYNEQFF
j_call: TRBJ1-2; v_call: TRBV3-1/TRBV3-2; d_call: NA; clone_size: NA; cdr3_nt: TGTGCCAGCAGCCAAGATTGGGGAGGCCCCAATGGCTACACCTTC; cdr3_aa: CASSQDWGGPNGYTF
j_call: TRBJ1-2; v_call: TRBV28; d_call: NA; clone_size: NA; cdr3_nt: TGTGCCAGCAGTCTCCCAACAGAGAACTATGGCTACACCTTC; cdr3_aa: CASSLPTENYGYTF
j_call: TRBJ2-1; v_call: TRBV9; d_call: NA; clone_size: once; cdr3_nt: TGTGCCAGCAGCGTAGTAGTCTCCAATGAGCAGTTCTTC; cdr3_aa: CASSVVVSNEQFF
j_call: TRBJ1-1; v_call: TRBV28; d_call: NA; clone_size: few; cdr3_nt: TGTGCCAGCAGTTTCTTGGGCTCTGAAGCTTTCTTT; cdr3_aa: CASSFLGSEAFF
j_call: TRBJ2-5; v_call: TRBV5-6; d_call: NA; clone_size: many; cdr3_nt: TGTGCCAGCAGCTTACAATCAGGTTACGAGACCCAGTACTTC; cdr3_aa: CASSLQSGYETQYF
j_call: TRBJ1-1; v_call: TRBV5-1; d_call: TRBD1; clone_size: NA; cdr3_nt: TGCGCCAGCAGCTTAAGAGGGGACAGGGGTGAAGCTTTCTTT; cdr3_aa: CASSLRGDRGEAFF
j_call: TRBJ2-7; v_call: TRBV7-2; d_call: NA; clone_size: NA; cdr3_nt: TGTGCCAGCAGCTTTTCTGGGCCCAGCTCCTACGAGCAGTACTTC; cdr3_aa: CASSFSGPSSYEQYF
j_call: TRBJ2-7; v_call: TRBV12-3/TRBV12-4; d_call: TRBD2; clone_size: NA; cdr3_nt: TGTGCCAGCAGTCTGGGACTAGTGTACGAGCAGTACTTC; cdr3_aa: CASSLGLVYEQYF
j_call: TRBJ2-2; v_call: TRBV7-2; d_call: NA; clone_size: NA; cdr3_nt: TGTGCCAGCAGCTTTCGCGGGACGAACACCGGGGAGCTGTTTTTT; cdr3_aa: CASSFRGTNTGELFF
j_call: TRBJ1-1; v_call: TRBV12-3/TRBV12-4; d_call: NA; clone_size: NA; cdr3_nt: TGTGCCAGCAGTTTTGGGGGAGCTGAAGCTTTCTTT; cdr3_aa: CASSFGGAEAFF
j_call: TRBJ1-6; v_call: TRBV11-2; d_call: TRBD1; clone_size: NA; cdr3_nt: TGTGCCAGCAGCTTGTCCCGGGACAGGGGGCCAGATTCACCCCTCCACTTT; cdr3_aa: CASSLSRDRGPDSPLHF
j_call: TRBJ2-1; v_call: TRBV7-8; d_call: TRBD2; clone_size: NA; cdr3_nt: TGTGCCAGCAGCGACCCTAGCGGGAGGGCCCTTGAGCAGTTCTTC; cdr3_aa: CASSDPSGRALEQFF
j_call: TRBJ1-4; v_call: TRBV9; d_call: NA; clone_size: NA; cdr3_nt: TGTGCCAGCAGCGTAAGAGCGGGCTTGGCTAATGAAAAACTGTTTTTT; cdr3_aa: CASSVRAGLANEKLFF
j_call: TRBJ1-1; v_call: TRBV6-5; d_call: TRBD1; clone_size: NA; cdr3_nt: TGTGCCAGCAGGCGGACAGGGCATACTGAAGCTTTCTTT; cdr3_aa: CASRRTGHTEAFF
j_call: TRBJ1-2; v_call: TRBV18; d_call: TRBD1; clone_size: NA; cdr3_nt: TGTGCCAGCTCACCGGGACAGGGAGATGGCTACACCTTC; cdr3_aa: CASSPGQGDGYTF
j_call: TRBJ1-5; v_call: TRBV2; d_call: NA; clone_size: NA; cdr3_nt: TGTGCCAGCAGTGAAGGGATGTTAGATCAGCCCCAGCATTTT; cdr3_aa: CASSEGMLDQPQHF
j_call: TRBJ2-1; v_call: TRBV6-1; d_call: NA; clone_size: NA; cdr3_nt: TGTGCCAGCAGTGAAGCTTGGAGTGGGGATGCGTTCTTC; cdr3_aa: CASSEAWSGDAFF
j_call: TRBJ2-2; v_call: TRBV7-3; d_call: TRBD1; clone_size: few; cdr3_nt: TGTGCCAGCCAAAAAGACAGGGGGCGGGCCGGGGAGCTGTTTTTT; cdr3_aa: CASQKDRGRAGELFF
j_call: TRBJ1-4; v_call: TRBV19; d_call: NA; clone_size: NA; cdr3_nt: TGTGCCAGTAGGGCTACTCTTTCAACTAATGAAAAACTGTTTTTT; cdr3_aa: CASRATLSTNEKLFF
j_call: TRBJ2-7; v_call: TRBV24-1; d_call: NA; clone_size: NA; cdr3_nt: TGTGCCACCAGTGATTTACGAGGGACCGAGCAGTACTTC; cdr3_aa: CATSDLRGTEQYF
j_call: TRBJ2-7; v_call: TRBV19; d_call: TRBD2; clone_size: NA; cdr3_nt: TGTGCCAGTAGTATAGGGGGCGGGAGAAGTAACGACGAGCAGTACTTC; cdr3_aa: CASSIGGGRSNDEQYF
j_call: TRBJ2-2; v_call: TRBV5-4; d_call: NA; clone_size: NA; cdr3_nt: TGTGCCAGCAGCTTGTGGACAGCTGCCACCGGGGAGCTGTTTTTT; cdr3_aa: CASSLWTAATGELFF
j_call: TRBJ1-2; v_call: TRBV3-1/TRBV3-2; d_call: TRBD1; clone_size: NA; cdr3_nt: TGTGCCAGCAGCCAAGATCAGTACGGACAGGGGGCGAATGGCTACACCTTC; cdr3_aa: CASSQDQYGQGANGYTF
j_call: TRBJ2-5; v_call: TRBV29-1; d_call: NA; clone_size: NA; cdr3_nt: TGCAGCGTTGAACTTGGATTGAGGGAGACCCAGTACTTC; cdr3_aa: CSVELGLRETQYF
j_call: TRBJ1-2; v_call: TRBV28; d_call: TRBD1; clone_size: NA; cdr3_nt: TGTGCCAGCAGTTTGGTGACAGGGGGCTTCTCGAGGGGCTACACCTTC; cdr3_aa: CASSLVTGGFSRGYTF
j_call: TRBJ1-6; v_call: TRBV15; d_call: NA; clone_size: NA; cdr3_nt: TGTGCCACCAGCAGCGGGGCTTATAATTCACCCCTCCACTTT; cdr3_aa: CATSSGAYNSPLHF
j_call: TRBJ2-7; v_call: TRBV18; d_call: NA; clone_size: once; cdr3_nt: TGTGCCAGCTCACCGGTCGGGACAGGGGCGCAACTAGCGGGAGCCTACGAGCAGTACTTC; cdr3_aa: CASSPVGTGAQLAGAYEQYF
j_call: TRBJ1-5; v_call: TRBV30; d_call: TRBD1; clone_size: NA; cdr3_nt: TGTGCCTGGAGTTTTGGGACAGGGCCCCAGCCCCAGCATTTT; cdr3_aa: CAWSFGTGPQPQHF
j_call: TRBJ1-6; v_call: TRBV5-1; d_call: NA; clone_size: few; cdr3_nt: TGCGCCAGCAGCTTGGAAGGCAGGGATAATTCACCCCTCCACTTT; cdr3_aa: CASSLEGRDNSPLHF